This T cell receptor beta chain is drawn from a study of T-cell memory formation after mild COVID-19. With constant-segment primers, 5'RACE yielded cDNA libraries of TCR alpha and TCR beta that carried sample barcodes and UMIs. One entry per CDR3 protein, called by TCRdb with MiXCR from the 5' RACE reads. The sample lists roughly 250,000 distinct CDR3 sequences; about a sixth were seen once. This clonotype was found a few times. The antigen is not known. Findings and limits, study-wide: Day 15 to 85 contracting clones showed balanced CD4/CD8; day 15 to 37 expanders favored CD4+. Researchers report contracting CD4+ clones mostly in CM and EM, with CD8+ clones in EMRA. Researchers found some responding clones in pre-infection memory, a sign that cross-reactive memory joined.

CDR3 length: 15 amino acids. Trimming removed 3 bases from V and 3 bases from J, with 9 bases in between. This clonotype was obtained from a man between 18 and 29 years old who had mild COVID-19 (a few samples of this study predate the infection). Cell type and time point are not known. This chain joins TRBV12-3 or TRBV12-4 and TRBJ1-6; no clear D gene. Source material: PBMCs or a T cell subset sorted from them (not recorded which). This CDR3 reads CASSLPRGYNSPLHF. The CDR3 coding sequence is TGTGCCAGCAGTTTGCCGCGGGGCTATAATTCACCCCTCCACTTT.